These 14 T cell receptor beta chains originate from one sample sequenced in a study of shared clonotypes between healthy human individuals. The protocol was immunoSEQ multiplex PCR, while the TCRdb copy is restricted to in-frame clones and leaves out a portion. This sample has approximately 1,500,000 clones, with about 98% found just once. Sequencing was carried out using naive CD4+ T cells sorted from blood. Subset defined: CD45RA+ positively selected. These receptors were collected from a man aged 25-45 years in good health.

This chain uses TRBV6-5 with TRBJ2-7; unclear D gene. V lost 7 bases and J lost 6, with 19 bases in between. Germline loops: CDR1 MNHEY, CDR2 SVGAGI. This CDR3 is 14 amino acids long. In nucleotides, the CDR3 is TGTGCCAGCACCGCGTTAGTACCAAAACGCGAGCAGTACTTC. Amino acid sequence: CASTALVPKREQYF.

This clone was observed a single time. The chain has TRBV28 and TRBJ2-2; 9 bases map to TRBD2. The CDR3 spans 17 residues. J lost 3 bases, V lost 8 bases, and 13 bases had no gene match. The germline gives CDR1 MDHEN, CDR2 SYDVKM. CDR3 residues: CASSLPGLAAHTGELFF. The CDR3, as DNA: TGTGCCAGCTCCCTACCGGGACTAGCAGCTCACACCGGGGAGCTGTTTTTT.

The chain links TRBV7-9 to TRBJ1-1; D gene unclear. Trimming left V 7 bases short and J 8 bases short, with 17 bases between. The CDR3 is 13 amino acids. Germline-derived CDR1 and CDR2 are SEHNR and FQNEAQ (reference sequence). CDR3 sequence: CASNPREATEAFF. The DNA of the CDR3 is TGTGCCAGCAACCCTCGGGAAGCAACCGAAGCTTTCTTT.

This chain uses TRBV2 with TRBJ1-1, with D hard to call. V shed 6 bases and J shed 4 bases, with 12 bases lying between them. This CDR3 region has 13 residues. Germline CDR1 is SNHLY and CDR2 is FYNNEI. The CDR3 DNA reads TGTGCCAGCAGGAAGGCAGACACCACTGAAGCTTTCTTT. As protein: CASRKADTTEAFF.

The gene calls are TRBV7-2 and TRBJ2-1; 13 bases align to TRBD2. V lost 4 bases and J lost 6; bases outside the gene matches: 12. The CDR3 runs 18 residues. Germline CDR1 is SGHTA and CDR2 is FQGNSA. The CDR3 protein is CASSSRTSGSLFFNEQFF. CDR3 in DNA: TGTGCCAGCAGCTCCCGGACTAGCGGGAGTCTTTTTTTCAATGAGCAGTTCTTC. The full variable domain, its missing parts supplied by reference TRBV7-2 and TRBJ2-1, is GAGVSQSPSNKVTEKGKDVELRCDPISGHTALYWYRQSLGQGLEFLIYFQGNSAPDKSGLPSDRFSAERTGGSVSTLTIQRTQQEDSAVYLCASSSRTSGSLFFNEQFFGPGTRLTVL.

Here the CDR3 DNA reads TGTGCCAGCAGTCGGAGGGAGAGCTACAATGAGCAGTTCTTC. Protein product: CASSRRESYNEQFF. J is TRBJ2-1 and V is TRBV6-5; D is possibly TRBD2 (6 bases). Trimming took off 5 bases at V and 3 bases at J, with 11 bases between the two ends. The CDR3 covers 14 residues. The germline CDR1 and CDR2 sequences are MNHEY and SVGAGI.

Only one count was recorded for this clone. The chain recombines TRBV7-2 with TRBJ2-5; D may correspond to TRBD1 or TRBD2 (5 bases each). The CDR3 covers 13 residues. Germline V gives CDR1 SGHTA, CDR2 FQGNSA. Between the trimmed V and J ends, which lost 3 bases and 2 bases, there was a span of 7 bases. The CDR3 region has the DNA TGTGCCAGCAGCTTCGGGGCTCAAGAGACCCAGTACTTC. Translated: CASSFGAQETQYF. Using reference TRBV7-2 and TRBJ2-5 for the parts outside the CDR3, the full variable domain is GAGVSQSPSNKVTEKGKDVELRCDPISGHTALYWYRQSLGQGLEFLIYFQGNSAPDKSGLPSDRFSAERTGGSVSTLTIQRTQQEDSAVYLCASSFGAQETQYFGPGTRLLVL.

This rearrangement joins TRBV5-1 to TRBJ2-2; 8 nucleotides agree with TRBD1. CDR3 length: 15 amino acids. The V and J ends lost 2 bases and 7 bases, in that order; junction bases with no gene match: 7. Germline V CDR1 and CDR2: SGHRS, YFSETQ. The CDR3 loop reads CASSFATGDVGELFF. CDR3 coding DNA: TGCGCCAGCAGCTTTGCGACAGGGGACGTCGGGGAGCTGTTTTTT.

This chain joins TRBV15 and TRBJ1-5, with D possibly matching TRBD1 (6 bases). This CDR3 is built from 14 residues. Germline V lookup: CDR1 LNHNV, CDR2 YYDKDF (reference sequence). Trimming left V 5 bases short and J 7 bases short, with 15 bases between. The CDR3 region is CATSGEGGWQPQHF. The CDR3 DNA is TGTGCCACCAGCGGGGAGGGGGGCTGGCAGCCCCAGCATTTT.

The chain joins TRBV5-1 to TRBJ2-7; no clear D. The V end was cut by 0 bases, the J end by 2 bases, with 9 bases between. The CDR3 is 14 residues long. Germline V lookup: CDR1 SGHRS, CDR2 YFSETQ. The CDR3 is CASSLDSQTYEQYF. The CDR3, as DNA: TGCGCCAGCAGCTTGGACAGCCAGACCTACGAGCAGTACTTC.

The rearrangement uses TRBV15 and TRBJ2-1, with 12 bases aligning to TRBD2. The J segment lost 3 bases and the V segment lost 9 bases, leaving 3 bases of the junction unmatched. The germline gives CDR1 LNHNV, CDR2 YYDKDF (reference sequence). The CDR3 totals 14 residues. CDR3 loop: CATSSGRVYNEQFF. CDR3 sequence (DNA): TGTGCCACTTCTAGCGGGAGGGTCTACAATGAGCAGTTCTTC.

In nucleotides, the CDR3 is TGTGCCAGCAGCTTGCTATCAGATAAAGAAGAGACCCAGTACTTC. It encodes CASSLLSDKEETQYF. The V gene is TRBV5-4, the J gene TRBJ2-5; D not resolved. Per the germline V gene, CDR1 is SGHNT and CDR2 is YYREEE (reference sequence). The CDR3 sequence is 15 residues long. V shed 1 base and J shed 3 bases, with 13 bases lying between them.

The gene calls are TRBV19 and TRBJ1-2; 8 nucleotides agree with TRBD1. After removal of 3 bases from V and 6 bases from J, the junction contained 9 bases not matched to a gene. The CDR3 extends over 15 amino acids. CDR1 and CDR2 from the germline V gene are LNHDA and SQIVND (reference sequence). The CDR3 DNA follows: TGTGCCAGTAGTATTATTCCAGGGGGCGTGGATGGCTACACCTTC. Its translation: CASSIIPGGVDGYTF.

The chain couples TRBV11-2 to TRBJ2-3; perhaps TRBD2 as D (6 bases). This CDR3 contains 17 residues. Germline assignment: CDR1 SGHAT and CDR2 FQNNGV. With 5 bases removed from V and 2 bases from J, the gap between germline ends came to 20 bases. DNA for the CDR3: TGTGCCAGCAGCCCGGGCCCGGGAGAAAGCCTCACAGATACGCAGTATTTT. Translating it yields CASSPGPGESLTDTQYF. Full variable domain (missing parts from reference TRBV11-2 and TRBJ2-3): EAGVAQSPRYKIIEKRQSVAFWCNPISGHATLYWYQQILGQGPKLLIQFQNNGVVDDSQLPKDRFSAERLKGVDSTLKIQPAKLEDSAVYLCASSPGPGESLTDTQYFGPGTRLTVL.